The entry below gives a single T cell receptor beta chain sequence along with its context. This may arise from a read error, as a much more abundant clone is one base away. The authors distributed each subset's genomic DNA evenly over several immunoSEQ plates. The repertoire was sequenced with immunoSEQ multiplex PCR; TCRdb's copy has only in-frame clones and lacks some. The sample lists 100,000 or so clones; roughly 45% were seen once. This specimen belongs to a study of shared clonotypes between healthy human individuals. The germline V gene encodes CDR1 SQVTM and CDR2 ANQGSEA. This CDR3 is built from 13 residues.

This clonotype was sampled from a woman aged 35 to 49 in good health. Some clones in this sample may be carry-over from other donors' samples. The rearrangement links TRBV29-1 to TRBJ2-7; weak D call: TRBD1 (5 bases). Input material: PBMCs. DNA for the CDR3: TGCAGCGTTGTCAGGGTCGGTTCCTACGAGCAGCACTTC. The encoded protein is CSVVRVGSYEQHF.